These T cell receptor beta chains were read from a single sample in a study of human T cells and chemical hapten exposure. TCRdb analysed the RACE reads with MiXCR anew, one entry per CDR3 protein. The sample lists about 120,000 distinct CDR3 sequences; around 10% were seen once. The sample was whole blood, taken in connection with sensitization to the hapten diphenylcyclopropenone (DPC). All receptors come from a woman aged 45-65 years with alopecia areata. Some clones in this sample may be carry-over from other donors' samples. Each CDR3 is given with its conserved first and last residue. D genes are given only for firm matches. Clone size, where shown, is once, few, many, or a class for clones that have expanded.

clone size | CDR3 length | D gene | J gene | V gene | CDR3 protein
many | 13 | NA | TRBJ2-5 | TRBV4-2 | CASSQEVGETQYF
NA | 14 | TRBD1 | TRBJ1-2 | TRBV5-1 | CASRPGQNNYGYTF
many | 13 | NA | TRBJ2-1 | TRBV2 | CAVSSEGYNEQFF
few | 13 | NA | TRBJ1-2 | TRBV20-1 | CSARAGDGLGYTF
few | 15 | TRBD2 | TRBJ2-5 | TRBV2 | CASSDRSGREETQYF
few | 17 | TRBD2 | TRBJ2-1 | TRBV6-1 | CASSEIASGATGDEQFF
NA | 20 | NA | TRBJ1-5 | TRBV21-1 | CASSKEMLCRLPRSNQPQHF
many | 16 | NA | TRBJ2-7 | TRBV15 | CATSRDRRGTVNEQYF
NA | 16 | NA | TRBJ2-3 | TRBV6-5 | CASSYGTAVVLDTQYF
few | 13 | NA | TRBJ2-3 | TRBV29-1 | CSVDARDTDTQYF
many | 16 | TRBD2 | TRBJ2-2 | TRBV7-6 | CASSMWASGDTGELFF
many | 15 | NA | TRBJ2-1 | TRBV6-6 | CASSYAHHGGNEQFF
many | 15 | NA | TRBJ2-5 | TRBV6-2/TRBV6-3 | CASSPRALDQETQYF